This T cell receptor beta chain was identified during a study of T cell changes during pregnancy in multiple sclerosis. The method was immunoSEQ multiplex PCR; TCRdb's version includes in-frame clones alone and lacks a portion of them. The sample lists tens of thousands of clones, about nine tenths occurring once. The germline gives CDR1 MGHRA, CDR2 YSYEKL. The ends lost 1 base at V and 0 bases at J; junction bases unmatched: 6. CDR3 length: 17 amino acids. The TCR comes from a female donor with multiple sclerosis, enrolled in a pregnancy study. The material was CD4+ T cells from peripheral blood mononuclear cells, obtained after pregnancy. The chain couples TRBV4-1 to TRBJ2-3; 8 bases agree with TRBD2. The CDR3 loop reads CASSQVGSGGSTDTQYF. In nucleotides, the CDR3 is TGCGCCAGCAGCCAAGTGGGAAGCGGGGGTAGCACAGATACGCAGTATTTT.